This T cell receptor beta chain emerged from a study of blood T cells in healthy people across ages. Primed by a sample-barcoded 5' primer and a J-beta primer mix, a second PCR proceeded for roughly 7 to 11 cycles. From the 5' RACE reads, TCRdb called clonotypes with MiXCR, one entry per CDR3 protein. The sample has about 1.4 million distinct CDR3 sequences, 59% seen once. Total RNA was extracted at no less than 6 micrograms per sample. Germline CDR1 reads SNHLY; CDR2 reads FYNNEI. Trimming stripped 0 bases from V and 5 bases from J, with 13 bases between. The CDR3 sequence is 15 residues long. The sequenced sample was blood. The chain uses TRBV2 and TRBJ2-5; D may correspond to TRBD1 or TRBD2 (6 bases each). The TCR was taken from a man between 18 and 29 years old in good health. The chain's CDR3 is CASSEALEGEETQYF. The CDR3 DNA is TGTGCCAGCAGTGAAGCGTTGGAGGGGGAGGAGACCCAGTACTTC.